This entry features one T cell receptor (beta chain) sequence. Its antigen target is currently unknown. Base qualities were left out, and no much larger clone turns up one base away. Checkpoint therapy was initiated 14 to 28 days after autologous transplant, and ipilimumab was administered at 1 mg/kg intravenously on day 1 of selected weeks. Nivolumab was given at 3 mg/kg intravenously on day 1 of weeks 1, 4, 7, 10, and every two weeks through week 26. Combined checkpoint inhibition with ipilimumab and nivolumab as consolidation after autologous stem cell transplantation was tested in a Phase Ib clinical trial. The library was prepared using the immunoSEQ multiplex PCR assay. TCRdb mirrors the immuneACCESS table, restricted to in-frame sequences. Some clones are absent from its copies; in checked studies, under half trace to an unresolved V gene, and the reason for the others is unknown. This sample is represented by approximately 80,000 clones; approximately 86% of them were singletons. About 2.2% of the sample belongs to the ten largest clones.

From the cysteine up to the phenylalanine, the CDR3 has a length of 16 residues. Here the CDR3 DNA is all that survives: 48 bases in frame from base 1. From the germline V gene, CDR1 is KGHSH and CDR2 is LQKENI. V and J are truncated by 3 bases and 1 base respectively, leaving an intervening sequence of 15 bases. The sample is drawn from a study of ipilimumab plus nivolumab after autologous stem cell transplantation (dated by TCRdb to about 2021). A note on the overall study: A median of roughly five ipilimumab doses and under ten nivolumab doses was received by trial patients. Both primary refractory and relapsed disease were represented in the DLBCL cohort, where 18-month progression-free survival was 85.7% and 28.6%, respectively. The trial enrolled patients with high-risk diffuse large B cell lymphoma, mature T cell lymphoma, or multiple myeloma undergoing autologous transplant. The intent-to-treat population of the trial was made up of 30 to 35 patients.

Points the paper makes about the study in general: The authors stated that profiles of the T cell receptor repertoire, regulatory T cell phenotype and gut microbiota provided a biologic rationale for studying this approach further. Combined checkpoint inhibition appeared tolerable as post-transplant consolidation, according to the authors' conclusion.

This specimen was PBMCs, taken in a trial of ipilimumab plus nivolumab as post-transplant consolidation. The source is a male donor with diffuse large B-cell lymphoma. The receptor chain draws on TRBV18 and TRBJ1-1, with TRBD1 tentatively as D gene (6 bases match). This receptor has the CDR3 CASSPTSTGPNTEAFF. The bases are TGTGCCAGCTCACCGACCTCGACAGGACCGAACACTGAAGCTTTCTTT.